This TCR beta chain originates from a study of beta chain features in type 1 diabetes. Of the isolated RNA, all was reverse transcribed, and so the sequenced material was expressed TCRB transcripts. Only in-frame clones appear in the TCRdb table, and some are missing; sequencing was by immunoSEQ multiplex PCR. The sample lists 900,000 or so clones, under 20% occurring once. A few counts support this clone. The CDR3 length is 17 residues. CDR1 and CDR2 from the germline V gene are LGHNA and YNFKEQ. Trimming cost V 2 bases and J 1 base; bases outside gene matches: 4. The chain recombines TRBV4-2 with TRBJ2-4; TRBD2 matches at 11 bases. The TCR originated in a woman aged 18 to 35 in good health. Sequences were obtained from naive CD4+ T cells from blood. The CDR3, as DNA: TGTGCCAGCAGCCAATTACTAGCGGGAGTGGCCAAAAACATTCAGTACTTC. It codes for CASSQLLAGVAKNIQYF.